Included here is one TCR beta chain sequence, with context. During active infection, Seattle patients enrolled and were then monitored through disease. The ends lost 5 bases at V and 4 bases at J; junction bases unmatched: 6. The CDR3 loop spans 14 amino acids. The V gene's germline CDR1 is SQVTM and CDR2 ANQGSEA. Source study methods: Estimates of nucleated cell counts were drawn from the amplification of reference gene primers. Sequenced by immunoSEQ multiplex PCR; TCRdb stores in-frame clones only, minus some. That table is the source of V, J and clone size, and D and trimming were worked out from the DNA. Here the sample spans 200,000 to 300,000 clones, about 90% being singletons. The data were obtained in a study of blood T cell repertoires in COVID-19.

Sequenced material: peripheral blood. The sequence was collected from a person aged 18 to 35 with COVID-19, enrolled during active disease. The chain carries TRBV29-1 and TRBJ2-3, with 10 bases matching TRBD2. The DNA of the CDR3 is TGCAGCGTTTTAGGTCTAGCGGGGGCAGATACGCAGTATTTT. It is translated as CSVLGLAGADTQYF.